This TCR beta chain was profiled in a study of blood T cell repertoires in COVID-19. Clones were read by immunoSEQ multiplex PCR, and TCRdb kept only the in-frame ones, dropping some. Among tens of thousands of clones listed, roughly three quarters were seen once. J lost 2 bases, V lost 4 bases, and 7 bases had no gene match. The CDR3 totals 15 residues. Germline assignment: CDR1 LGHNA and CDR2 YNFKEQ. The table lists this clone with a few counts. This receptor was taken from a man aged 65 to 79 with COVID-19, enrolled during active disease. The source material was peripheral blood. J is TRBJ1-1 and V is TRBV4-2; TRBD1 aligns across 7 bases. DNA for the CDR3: TGTGCCAGCAGCCCCCCCAGGGGGGTCAACACTGAAGCTTTCTTT. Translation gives CASSPPRGVNTEAFF.